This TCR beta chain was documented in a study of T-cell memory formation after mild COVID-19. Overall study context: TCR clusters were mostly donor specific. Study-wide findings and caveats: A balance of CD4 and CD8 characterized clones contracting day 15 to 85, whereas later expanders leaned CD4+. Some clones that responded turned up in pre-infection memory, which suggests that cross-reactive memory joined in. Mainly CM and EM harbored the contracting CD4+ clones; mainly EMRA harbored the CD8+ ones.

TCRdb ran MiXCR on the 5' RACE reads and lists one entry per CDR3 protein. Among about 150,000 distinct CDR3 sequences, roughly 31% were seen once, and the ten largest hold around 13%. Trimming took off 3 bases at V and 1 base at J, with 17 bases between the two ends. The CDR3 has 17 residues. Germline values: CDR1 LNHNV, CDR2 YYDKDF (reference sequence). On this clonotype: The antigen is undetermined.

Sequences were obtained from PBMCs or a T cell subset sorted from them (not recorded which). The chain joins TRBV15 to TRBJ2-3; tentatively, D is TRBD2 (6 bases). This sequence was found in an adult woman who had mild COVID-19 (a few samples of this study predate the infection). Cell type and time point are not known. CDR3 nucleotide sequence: TGTGCCACCAGCAGCCCGCGAGGGACTGCTGGCACAGATACGCAGTATTTT. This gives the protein CATSSPRGTAGTDTQYF.